The entry that follows covers one T cell receptor (beta chain) sequence. What it binds is not known. The entry originates in a study of B cell selection in AIRE deficiency. The study, taken as a whole, reports: With only TCRbeta sequenced, about 37% of shared healthy Treg sequences overlapped Tconv. Healthy donors alone shared 31.6% of approximately 3,500 Treg sequences; patients alone less than 9.5%.

Regulatory T cells were sorted as CD4+CD25hiCD127low/negative cells. The CDR3 length is 14 residues. V gave up 4 bases and J gave up 4 bases, with 16 bases separating them. The V gene's germline CDR1 is GTSNPN and CDR2 SVGIG (reference sequence). In the study's own analysis: Pooled Tregs gave 50,000 to 60,000 patient and some 93,000 donor TCRbeta sequences. Sequenced by immunoSEQ multiplex PCR; TCRdb stores in-frame clones only, minus some. From that table come the V and J calls and clone size; the DNA was used to work out D and trimming. The data contain 28,000 or so clones, over 80% of them singletons.

Input material: CD4+CD25+ Tregs sorted from PBMCs. J is TRBJ2-5 and V is TRBV30; no reliable D call. The sequence came from a human donor in good health. CDR3 nucleotide sequence: TGTGCCTGGAACCCGGGTGACCTTCCAGAGACCCAGTACTTC. This sequence encodes CAWNPGDLPETQYF. The variable domain in full, with the rest retrieved from reference TRBV30 and TRBJ2-5, is SQTIHQWPATLVQPVGSPLSLECTVEGTSNPNLYWYRQAAGRGLQLLFYSVGIGQISSEVPQNLSASRPQDRQFILSSKKLLLSDSGFYLCAWNPGDLPETQYFGPGTRLLVL.